Sequencing of this T cell receptor beta chain was carried out in a study of blood T cell repertoires in COVID-19. Measured with immunoSEQ multiplex PCR; TCRdb has only the in-frame clones, and not every one. The data hold 450,000 or so clones, with approximately 90% observed a single time. Sequenced input: peripheral blood. The source of this sequence is a man aged 18 to 29 with COVID-19, enrolled during active disease.

The CDR3: CASSFGGELFF. The CDR3 bases are TGCGCCAGCTCCTTCGGTGGGGAGCTGTTTTTT. The chain employs TRBV5-1 and TRBJ2-2, with D uncertain. The germline V and J ends were trimmed by 7 bases and 8 bases, with 9 bases remaining between them. Germline V gene data show CDR1 as SGHRS and CDR2 as YFSETQ. The CDR3 is made up of 11 amino acids.